These 27 T cell receptor beta chains share one sample of origin, sequenced in a study of cytomegalovirus exposure and HLA in healthy donors. With 60 Vbeta and 13 Jbeta primers, the PCR was carried out. Libraries were prepared by immunoSEQ multiplex PCR; TCRdb keeps only in-frame clonotypes and omits some of them. Here the sample spans 170,000 or so clones, 70% to 80% being singletons. Sequencing used PBMCs. Receptors originate from a woman aged 30 to 39 in good health and CMV-seropositive.

This chain joins TRBV5-5 and TRBJ1-3; unclear D gene. The CDR3 is 16 residues long. Looked up from germline, CDR1 is SGHKS and CDR2 is YYEKEE (reference sequence). The V end lost 0 bases, the J end lost 0 bases, and 10 bases lay between the germline ends. CDR3 coding DNA: TGTGCCAGCAGCTTGGAGTCGGGATACTCTGGAAACACCATATATTTT. Residues: CASSLESGYSGNTIYF.

Only a few counts were recorded for this clone. The chain combines TRBV25-1 with TRBJ2-7, with D possibly TRBD1 on 5 matching bases. Trimming removed 5 bases from V and 2 bases from J, with 10 bases in between. Germline CDR1 reads MGHDK; CDR2 reads SYGVNS. This CDR3 is 13 amino acids long. The CDR3 DNA reads TGTGCCAGCAGTCCAGGGTGGGCCTACGAGCAGTACTTC. Protein product: CASSPGWAYEQYF.

The V and J genes are TRBV6-1 and TRBJ2-5, with a tentative D call TRBD1 (6 bases). The germline V gene encodes CDR1 MNHNS and CDR2 SASEGT. CDR3 size: 14 residues. V shed 8 bases and J shed 4 bases, with 17 bases lying between them. The CDR3 nucleotides are TGTGCCAGCGTGACAGGTTTTCGGGGAGAGACCCAGTACTTC. It codes for CASVTGFRGETQYF.

This chain uses TRBV6-6 with TRBJ2-3; the D gene is possibly TRBD2 (6 bases). V was shortened by 2 bases and J by 5 bases, with 8 bases between the two germline ends. The germline V gene encodes CDR1 MNHNY and CDR2 SVGAGI (reference sequence). The CDR3 runs to 13 residues. The CDR3 DNA reads TGTGCCAGCAGTTACGGGGGGATAGATACGCAGTATTTT. Residues: CASSYGGIDTQYF.

V usage is TRBV11-2 and J usage is TRBJ2-5; D perhaps matches TRBD1 (7 bases). Trimming removed 5 bases at V and 3 bases at J, with 13 bases between. Germline CDR1 SGHAT, CDR2 FQNNGV. The CDR3 totals 14 residues. This chain's CDR3 is CASSPGDRKETQYF. CDR3 DNA sequence: TGTGCCAGCAGCCCGGGGGACAGAAAAGAGACCCAGTACTTC.

In this sample, this clone turned up a few times. V and J are TRBV10-3 and TRBJ2-7, with 12 bases identical to TRBD2. J lost 4 bases, V lost 4 bases, and 8 bases had no gene match. This CDR3 has 16 residues. Germline assignment: CDR1 ENHRY and CDR2 SYGVKD. The CDR3 region is CAISGLAGGPGYEQYF. CDR3 DNA: TGTGCCATCAGTGGGCTAGCGGGAGGGCCGGGTTACGAGCAGTACTTC.

CDR3 nucleotides: TGTGCCAGCAGCACGCCGGTGTGGACAGGGTCTGGGCCTGAAGCTTTCTTT. It encodes CASSTPVWTGSGPEAFF. The chain combines TRBV2 with TRBJ1-1; 8 nucleotides match TRBD1. CDR1 is SNHLY and CDR2 is FYNNEI in the germline V gene. This CDR3 comprises 17 residues. Trimming at V came to 6 bases and at J to 6 bases, leaving 18 bases not matched to a gene.

This chain links TRBV6-5 with TRBJ2-7, with 7 nucleotides matching TRBD1. The V gene's germline CDR1 is MNHEY and CDR2 SVGAGI. This CDR3 region has 12 residues. Trimming at V came to 6 bases and at J to 7 bases, leaving 6 bases not matched to a gene. CDR3 coding DNA: TGTGCCAGCAGCACACAGGGGACAGAGCAGTACTTC. Translating gives CASSTQGTEQYF.

This rearrangement joins TRBV5-1 to TRBJ2-1; 9 nucleotides agree with TRBD2. This CDR3 is 15 amino acids long. Germline loops: CDR1 SGHRS, CDR2 YFSETQ. Trimming took 2 bases from V and 4 from J; bases not matched to a gene: 4. The DNA for the CDR3 is TGCGCCAGCAGCTTAGCGGGAGGACAATACAATGAGCAGTTCTTC. Translated, it gives CASSLAGGQYNEQFF.

This clone came up once. The V call is TRBV6-1, the J call TRBJ2-1; D is uncertain. The CDR3 totals 13 residues. Trimming cost V 6 bases and J 7 bases, with 13 bases left between them. CDR1 and CDR2 from the germline V gene are MNHNS and SASEGT. In DNA form, the CDR3 reads TGTGCCAGCAGCCGCTCACCCGGTAATGAGCAGTTCTTC. This translates into CASSRSPGNEQFF.

The rearrangement links TRBV4-2 to TRBJ2-2; 7 positions match TRBD2. V trimming: 0 bases; J trimming: 2 bases; junction bases outside the gene matches: 3. CDR3 length equals 16 residues. Germline values: CDR1 LGHNA, CDR2 YNFKEQ. CDR3 protein: CASSQEGTTNTGELFF. The CDR3 nucleotides are TGTGCCAGCAGCCAAGAGGGGACTACTAACACCGGGGAGCTGTTTTTT.

This rearrangement joins TRBV6-6 to TRBJ1-1; D perhaps matches TRBD1 (6 bases). The CDR3 spans 12 residues. From germline, CDR1 is MNHNY and CDR2 SVGAGI (reference sequence). The V gene lost 8 bases and the J gene lost 9 bases, with 16 bases spanning the gap. The CDR3 sequence: CASGGGSTKAFF. The CDR3 nucleotides are TGTGCCAGCGGGGGCGGATCGACAAAAGCTTTCTTT.

The chain uses TRBV5-1 and TRBJ1-2, with D perhaps TRBD1 (5 bases). The ends were cut back, 4 bases at V and 6 bases at J, with 13 bases in the middle. The V gene's germline CDR1 is SGHRS and CDR2 YFSETQ. This CDR3 contains 13 residues. The DNA of the CDR3 is TGCGCCAGCAGCCCCGGATCAGGGAATGGCTACACCTTC. This encodes CASSPGSGNGYTF.

CDR3 sequence: CASSVGRTDSAQHF. CDR3 in DNA: TGTGCCAGCAGCGTAGGTAGGACAGATTCAGCCCAGCATTTT. The chain employs TRBV9 and TRBJ1-5; possible D gene TRBD1, 6 bases. CDR3 length equals 14 residues. Germline CDR1 reads SGDLS; CDR2 reads YYNGEE. Trimming shortened V by 0 bases and J by 11 bases, and 15 bases separated the two germline ends.

This chain connects TRBV7-8 to TRBJ2-2; D gene unclear. Germline V lookup: CDR1 SGHVS, CDR2 FQNEAQ. The CDR3 runs 13 residues. Deletions cut 2 bases from V and 5 bases from J, with 6 bases between. The CDR3 sequence is CASSLLVTGELFF. In DNA form, the CDR3 reads TGTGCCAGCAGCTTACTTGTTACCGGGGAGCTGTTTTTT.

The chain is built from TRBV10-3 and TRBJ2-7, with TRBD1 as a possible D gene (6 bases). CDR3 size: 14 residues. Germline CDR1 and CDR2: ENHRY and SYGVKD. The V end was cut by 8 bases, the J end by 4 bases, with 18 bases between. The CDR3 here is CAIGDRDTKYEQYF. The CDR3 nucleotides are TGTGCCATCGGGGACCGGGACACGAAGTACGAGCAGTACTTC.

The J gene is TRBJ1-4, the V gene TRBV29-1; D call uncertain. The CDR3 spans 12 residues. Germline V gives CDR1 SQVTM, CDR2 ANQGSEA. V lost 3 bases to trimming and J lost 4 bases, with 6 bases between them. CDR3 protein: CSVEIGNEKLFF. DNA of the CDR3: TGCAGCGTTGAGATCGGTAATGAAAAACTGTTTTTT.

This clone was recorded only once. J is TRBJ2-1 and V is TRBV15, with TRBD2 identical over 7 bases. Germline-derived CDR1 and CDR2 are LNHNV and YYDKDF (reference sequence). The J segment lost 1 base and the V segment lost 8 bases, leaving 8 bases of the junction unmatched. This CDR3 region has 15 residues. This chain's CDR3 is CATGAGGESYNEQFF. The CDR3 DNA follows: TGTGCCACCGGTGCTGGGGGGGAGTCCTACAATGAGCAGTTCTTC.

This chain joins TRBV10-3 and TRBJ2-3; 7 bases are a match to TRBD1. This CDR3 has 14 residues. The junction had 7 bases not matched to a gene; V was cut back by 7 bases and J by 3 bases. Germline CDR1 reads ENHRY; CDR2 reads SYGVKD. CDR3 loop: CAITPDRATDTQYF. In nucleotides, the CDR3 is TGTGCCATCACTCCAGACAGGGCGACAGATACGCAGTATTTT.

The chain couples TRBV27 to TRBJ2-7, with TRBD2 matching over 11 bases. CDR1 and CDR2 from the germline V gene are MNHEY and SMNVEV (reference sequence). The junction had 27 bases not matched to a gene; V was cut back by 10 bases and J by 7 bases. The CDR3 spans 19 residues. CDR3 amino acids: CAKSNPGTSGFLPSGEQYF. The DNA of the CDR3 is TGTGCCAAATCAAACCCCGGGACTAGCGGCTTCCTACCCTCGGGAGAGCAGTACTTC.

V and J are TRBV6-6 and TRBJ2-1; TRBD1 aligns across 9 bases. The CDR3 totals 15 residues. J was trimmed by 0 bases and V by 4 bases; bases with no gene match: 1. Germline CDR1 and CDR2: MNHNY and SVGAGI (reference sequence). CDR3 residues: CASSSGQGSYNEQFF. As DNA, the CDR3 is TGTGCCAGCAGTTCGGGACAGGGCTCCTACAATGAGCAGTTCTTC.

The chain links TRBV29-1 to TRBJ2-5, with D perhaps TRBD1 (6 bases). This CDR3 spans 12 amino acids. CDR1 is SQVTM, CDR2 ANQGSEA, per germline. V lost 7 bases to trimming and J lost 2 bases, with 11 bases between them. The CDR3 region has the DNA TGCAGCGCAAGGGACATGCAAGAGACCCAGTACTTC. It specifies CSARDMQETQYF.

The chain combines TRBV7-3 with TRBJ2-7; perhaps TRBD2 as D (6 bases). V dropped 5 bases and J dropped 0 bases, with 26 bases sitting between them. This CDR3 has 19 residues. Germline CDR1 SGHTA, CDR2 FQGTGA. The CDR3 sequence: CASSPTRRDSRAGSYEQYF. DNA of the CDR3: TGTGCCAGCAGCCCGACGCGGCGGGACTCGCGGGCTGGCTCCTACGAGCAGTACTTC.

The chain carries TRBV30 and TRBJ2-3; D is uncertain. Germline CDR1 GTSNPN, CDR2 SVGIG (reference sequence). The CDR3 runs to 12 residues. Trimming pared 1 base from V and 5 bases from J, leaving 7 bases between. CDR3 in DNA: TGTGCCTGGAGTGCGAGTATAGATACGCAGTATTTT. Translating gives CAWSASIDTQYF.

J is TRBJ1-1 and V is TRBV5-1; D gene unclear. V lost 0 bases, J lost 2 bases, and 8 bases lay in between. Looked up from germline, CDR1 is SGHRS and CDR2 is YFSETQ. The CDR3 is 14 residues long. CDR3 nucleotides: TGCGCCAGCAGCTTGGGTCTCAGTAACACTGAAGCTTTCTTT. Residues: CASSLGLSNTEAFF. Variable domain in full (rest from reference TRBV5-1 and TRBJ1-1): KAGVTQTPRYLIKTRGQQVTLSCSPISGHRSVSWYQQTPGQGLQFLFEYFSETQRNKGNFPGRFSGRQFSNSRSEMNVSTLELGDSALYLCASSLGLSNTEAFFGQGTRLTVV.

The chain has TRBV9 and TRBJ2-7; D perhaps matches TRBD2 (5 bases). Germline assignment: CDR1 SGDLS and CDR2 YYNGEE. Trimming removed 4 bases from V and 0 bases from J, with 11 bases in between. The CDR3 runs 14 residues. The CDR3 DNA reads TGTGCCAGCAGCCCAGTGGGGAGCTCCTACGAGCAGTACTTC. It encodes CASSPVGSSYEQYF.

This clone has only one observation. This chain connects TRBV10-3 to TRBJ2-7, with TRBD2 matching 7 bases. Trimming took 5 bases from V and 5 from J; bases not matched to a gene: 3. The CDR3 runs to 12 residues. CDR1 and CDR2 (germline): ENHRY, SYGVKD. The CDR3 bases are TGTGCCATCAGTAGCGGGATCGACGAGCAGTACTTC. It translates to CAISSGIDEQYF.